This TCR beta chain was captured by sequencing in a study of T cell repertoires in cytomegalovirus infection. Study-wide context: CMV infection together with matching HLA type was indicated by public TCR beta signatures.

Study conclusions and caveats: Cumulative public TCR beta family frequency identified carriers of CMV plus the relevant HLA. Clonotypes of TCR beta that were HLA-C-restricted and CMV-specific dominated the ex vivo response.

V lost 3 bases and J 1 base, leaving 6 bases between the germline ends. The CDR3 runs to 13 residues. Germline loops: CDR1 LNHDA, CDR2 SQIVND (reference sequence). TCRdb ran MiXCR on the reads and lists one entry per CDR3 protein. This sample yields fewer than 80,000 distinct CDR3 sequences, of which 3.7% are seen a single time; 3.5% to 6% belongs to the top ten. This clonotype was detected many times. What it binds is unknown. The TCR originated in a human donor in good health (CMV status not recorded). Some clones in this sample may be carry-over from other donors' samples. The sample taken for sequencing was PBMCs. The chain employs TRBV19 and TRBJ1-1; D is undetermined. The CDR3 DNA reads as TGTGCCAGTAGTATGGGCAAGAACACTGAAGCTTTCTTT. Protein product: CASSMGKNTEAFF.